The rows below give T cell receptor beta chains drawn from one sample of a study of T cell responses to AZD1222 COVID-19 vaccine. TCRdb's copy holds only in-frame clones and misses some; the assay was immunoSEQ multiplex PCR. The sample carries about 78,000 clones, 87% recorded once. The source was peripheral blood, collected on day 0 of AZD1222 vaccination. The receptors were sampled from an adult in good health. CDR3s include the opening cysteine and the closing phenylalanine or tryptophan. D genes are given only for firm matches. Clone size, where shown, is once, few, many, or a class for clones that have expanded.

j_gene,v_gene,abundance,d_gene,CDR3nt,CDR3aa
TRBJ2-3,TRBV27,.,.,TGTGCCAGCACCCCCCCAGGGCAAAGCACAGATACGCAGTATTTT,CASTPPGQSTDTQYF
TRBJ1-5,TRBV21-1,.,.,TGTGCCAGCAGCAAATTTCGGGGAAGGCTTAGCAATCAGCCCCAGCATTTT,CASSKFRGRLSNQPQHF
TRBJ2-1,TRBV19,few,.,TGTGCCAGTAGTTGGGGGGCAACCTACAATGAGCAGTTCTTC,CASSWGATYNEQFF
TRBJ2-2,TRBV5-6,.,TRBD2,TGTGCCAGCAGCCACCCTAGCGGCTGGAACACCGGGGAGCTGTTTTTT,CASSHPSGWNTGELFF
TRBJ2-7,TRBV11-2,few,TRBD1,TGTGCCAGCAGCTTAATTCCGGGACAGCCAGAGCAGTACTTC,CASSLIPGQPEQYF
TRBJ1-1,TRBV2,few,.,TGTGCCAGCAGTGGTGACATGAAGGCTTTCTTT,CASSGDMKAFF
TRBJ2-3,TRBV7-9,few,.,TGTGCCAGCAGCCCCAGGGGTCCAGATACGCAGTATTTT,CASSPRGPDTQYF
TRBJ1-3,TRBV7-2,.,.,TGTGCCAGCAGCCTAGACGGGGTGGCAGGAAACACCATATATTTT,CASSLDGVAGNTIYF
TRBJ2-5,TRBV10-3,.,.,TGTGCCATCAGCGCAGGGGAGACCCAGTACTTC,CAISAGETQYF
TRBJ1-4,TRBV28,.,.,TGTGCCAGCAGTGGCGCACTTGGTAATGAAAAACTGTTTTTT,CASSGALGNEKLFF
TRBJ1-1,TRBV7-2,.,.,TGTGCCAGCAGCTTAGGGGGCGGGGACACTGAAGCTTTCTTT,CASSLGGGDTEAFF
TRBJ2-5,TRBV6-6,.,TRBD1,TGTGCCAGCAGCCGAGTCCCCGGGACAGGGGGTCAAGAGACCCAGTACTTC,CASSRVPGTGGQETQYF
TRBJ2-1,TRBV29-1,once,.,TGCAGCGTTGAAAGAGGGGGACTTTTCAATGAGCAGTTCTTC,CSVERGGLFNEQFF
TRBJ2-3,TRBV28,.,.,TGTGCCAGCAGTTTATCTCTAGGCTCCAGCACAGATACGCAGTATTTT,CASSLSLGSSTDTQYF
TRBJ2-1,TRBV19,.,.,TGTGCCAGTAGTATGAGCCAGGGGCAGTTCTTC,CASSMSQGQFF
TRBJ2-2,TRBV6-1,.,TRBD1,TGTGCCAGCAGTGAGCTCAGGGGGACCGGGGAGCTGTTTTTT,CASSELRGTGELFF
TRBJ1-4,TRBV18,.,.,TGTGCCAGCTCACCGATGTTACAGGAAAAACTGTTTTTT,CASSPMLQEKLFF
TRBJ2-5,TRBV3-1/TRBV3-2,once,.,TGTGCCAGCACTTACCTCGAGACCCAGTACTTC,CASTYLETQYF
TRBJ2-2,TRBV7-8,.,.,TGTGCCAGCAGCCCCGGGCTTGGCACCGGGGAGCTGTTTTTT,CASSPGLGTGELFF
TRBJ1-4,TRBV5-1,.,.,TGCGCCAGCAGCCCCGGGGACGGGAATGAAAAACTGTTTTTT,CASSPGDGNEKLFF
TRBJ1-1,TRBV10-3,.,.,TGTGCCATCAGGGAGAACACTGAAGCTTTCTTT,CAIRENTEAFF
TRBJ1-4,TRBV28,.,TRBD1,TGTGCCAGCAGTTTATGGTCGACCCGGACAGGGGATAATGAAAAACTGTTTTTT,CASSLWSTRTGDNEKLFF
TRBJ2-7,TRBV28,.,.,TGTGCCAGCAGTTTACTCAGCTACGAGCAGTACTTC,CASSLLSYEQYF
TRBJ1-5,TRBV7-8,.,TRBD1,TGTGCCAGCAGCCCCCGGATGGGACAGGGGATTCAGCCCCAGCATTTT,CASSPRMGQGIQPQHF
TRBJ1-5,TRBV3-1/TRBV3-2,once,.,TGTGCCAGCAGCCAAACAGGGACCCGCGATCAGCCCCAGCATTTT,CASSQTGTRDQPQHF
TRBJ1-6,TRBV6-1,.,.,TGTGCCAGCAGTGACGGCCTGGGAAATAGGTCACCCCTCCACTTT,CASSDGLGNRSPLHF
TRBJ1-5,TRBV12-3/TRBV12-4,.,.,TGTGCCAGCACCCCCAGCGGGGGCCAGCCCCAGCATTTT,CASTPSGGQPQHF
TRBJ2-7,TRBV28,.,TRBD1,TGTGCCAGCAGTAACAGGGGGTCGAATTACGAGCAGTACTTC,CASSNRGSNYEQYF
TRBJ1-2,TRBV24-1,.,.,TGTGCCACCAGTGATTCCGCCTCTAACTATGGCTACACCTTC,CATSDSASNYGYTF
TRBJ2-3,TRBV27,.,.,TGTGCCAGCAGTTTATCGGGCACCAGCACAGATACGCAGTATTTT,CASSLSGTSTDTQYF
TRBJ1-2,TRBV9,few,.,TGTGCCAGCAGCCCCGTGGACTATGGCTACACCTTC,CASSPVDYGYTF
TRBJ2-5,TRBV11-2,.,.,TGTGCCAGCAGCTTCCGGCAGGGGTCAGGGACCCAGTACTTC,CASSFRQGSGTQYF
TRBJ2-2,TRBV19,.,TRBD1,TGTGCCAGTAGTGTCGAGCGGACAGGGGATTTCTTTCCCGGGGAGCTGTTTTTT,CASSVERTGDFFPGELFF
TRBJ2-7,TRBV27,.,TRBD1,TGTGCCAGCTCTAGGGACAGGGGTGGCGAGCAGTACTTC,CASSRDRGGEQYF
TRBJ2-5,TRBV5-6,.,.,TGTGCCAGCAGGCAAGGACGGGGGCAGGTGGGTAGGGAAGAGACCCAGTACTTC,CASRQGRGQVGREETQYF
TRBJ2-7,TRBV7-2,.,TRBD2,TGTGCCAGCAGCCGCGTTAGCGGGAGCTACGAGCAGTACTTC,CASSRVSGSYEQYF
TRBJ1-1,TRBV10-3,few,.,TGTGCCATCAGGAGCGGAAGGGACACTGAAGCTTTCTTT,CAIRSGRDTEAFF
TRBJ2-7,TRBV28,.,TRBD1,TGTGCCAGCATCCAACCCGGGACAGGGACCTACGAGCAGTACTTC,CASIQPGTGTYEQYF
TRBJ2-5,TRBV7-3,.,.,TGTGCCAGCAGCCTAAACCCGGGCCAGCAAGAGACCCAGTACTTC,CASSLNPGQQETQYF
TRBJ2-1,TRBV5-4,.,TRBD2,TGTGCCAGCAGCTCTAGACTAGCGGCTGACAATGAGCAGTTCTTC,CASSSRLAADNEQFF
TRBJ1-3,TRBV9,once,.,TGTGCCAGCAGCGACCACCGGAACCAACGCTCTGGAAACACCATATATTTT,CASSDHRNQRSGNTIYF
TRBJ1-3,TRBV3-1/TRBV3-2,.,.,TGTGCCAGCAGCCGCTCCGGGACCAGGGCTGGAAACACCATATATTTT,CASSRSGTRAGNTIYF
TRBJ1-2,TRBV11-2,.,TRBD1,TGTGCCAGCAGCTCTAGGGACAGAGGCAACTATGGCTACACCTTC,CASSSRDRGNYGYTF
TRBJ1-4,TRBV6-5,.,TRBD1,TGTGCCAGCAGTTACTCGTGGGGACAGGGCGATGAAAAACTGTTTTTT,CASSYSWGQGDEKLFF
TRBJ2-7,TRBV11-3,.,.,TGTGCCAGCAGCTTAGTAAGGGCAGAGCAGTACTTC,CASSLVRAEQYF
TRBJ2-7,TRBV6-5,.,.,TGTGCCAGCACCCGTCCCACAGTCACCTCCTACGAGCAGTACTTC,CASTRPTVTSYEQYF
TRBJ2-2,TRBV19,.,.,TGTGCCAGTAGTGCCCCCCCGAGCGGCACCGGGGAGCTGTTTTTT,CASSAPPSGTGELFF
TRBJ2-3,TRBV19,.,TRBD2,TGTGCCAGTAGTCGATGGGCCAGCGGGATTCTTGGCACAGATACGCAGTATTTT,CASSRWASGILGTDTQYF